This TCR beta chain is from a study of T cell responses to AZD1222 COVID-19 vaccine. Points from the study as a whole: Per reports, nearly half of all spike-specific TCRs target regions that are unmutated in variants. Clonal diversity was possibly underestimated; the donors were predominantly white British and more often female.

Points on this clone: The antigen remains undetermined.

The method was immunoSEQ multiplex PCR; TCRdb's version includes in-frame clones alone and lacks a portion of them. The sample includes approximately 120,000 clones, approximately 85% of them seen just once. Trimming pared 0 bases from V and 9 bases from J, leaving 13 bases between. CDR1 and CDR2 (germline): SGHRS, YFSETQ. The CDR3 has 14 amino acids. This chain links TRBV5-1 with TRBJ2-1; D is unresolved. The input for sequencing was peripheral blood, taken on day 0 of MenACWY control vaccination. This receptor was taken from an adult in good health. The CDR3: CASSLEQFAGEQFF. The CDR3 nucleotides read TGCGCCAGCAGCTTGGAACAGTTTGCCGGTGAGCAGTTCTTC.